The 26 T cell receptor beta chains in this list originate from one sample, sequenced in a study of T cell responses to AZD1222 COVID-19 vaccine. The protocol was immunoSEQ multiplex PCR, while the TCRdb copy is restricted to in-frame clones and leaves out a portion. Of some 200,000 clones listed, roughly nine tenths are singletons. This sample comprised peripheral blood, obtained 28 days after the second AZD1222 dose. The source is an adult who received the AZD1222 COVID-19 vaccine.

The rearrangement joins TRBV5-4 to TRBJ2-1, with 11 bases fitting TRBD2. The CDR3 loop spans 14 amino acids. Trimming took 3 bases from V and 7 from J; bases not matched to a gene: 3. Germline assignment: CDR1 SGHNT and CDR2 YYREEE (reference sequence). CDR3 in amino acids: CASSSGTSGNEQFF. CDR3 nucleotide sequence: TGTGCCAGCAGCTCCGGGACTAGCGGTAATGAGCAGTTCTTC. The variable domain in full, with the rest retrieved from reference TRBV5-4 and TRBJ2-1, is ETGVTQSPTHLIKTRGQQVTLRCSSQSGHNTVSWYQQALGQGPQFIFQYYREEENGRGNFPPRFSGLQFPNYSSELNVNALELDDSALYLCASSSGTSGNEQFFGPGTRLTVL.

The CDR3 coding sequence is TGTGCCAGCAGAGCCGGGACTAGCAACTCAGATACGCAGTATTTT. Amino acids: CASRAGTSNSDTQYF. The V gene is TRBV7-2, the J gene TRBJ2-3, with 9 bases fitting TRBD2. The junction had 8 bases not matched to a gene; V was cut back by 6 bases and J by 4 bases. Germline CDR1 is SGHTA and CDR2 is FQGNSA. This CDR3 region has 15 residues.

The chain is built from TRBV28 and TRBJ1-6; D may be TRBD1 (6 bases). There are 12 residues in the CDR3. Trimming cost V 6 bases and J 6 bases, with 6 bases left between them. Per germline, CDR1 MDHEN and CDR2 SYDVKM. For the CDR3, the DNA is TGTGCCAGCAGACAGGGTAATTCACCCCTCCACTTT. Translating it yields CASRQGNSPLHF.

DNA of the CDR3: TGCGCCAGCAGCCAAGTTTGGACCCCCCTGGGAGATACGCAGTATTTT. It is translated as CASSQVWTPLGDTQYF. V and J are TRBV4-1 and TRBJ2-3; D is unclear. V was trimmed by 1 base and J by 5 bases, leaving 16 bases between them. This CDR3 contains 16 residues. Per the germline V gene, CDR1 is MGHRA and CDR2 is YSYEKL.

J is TRBJ2-7 and V is TRBV11-3; D call uncertain. The V end lost 1 base, the J end lost 3 bases, and 7 bases lay between the germline ends. The length of the CDR3 is 13 residues. Germline CDR1 reads SGHNT; CDR2 reads YENEEA. CDR3 DNA: TGTGCCAGCAGCTTAGGAGACGGCTACGAGCAGTACTTC. Translation: CASSLGDGYEQYF.

This chain uses TRBV11-1 with TRBJ2-1, with 8 bases fitting TRBD1. Per germline, CDR1 SGHAT and CDR2 FQDESV (reference sequence). CDR3 length: 15 amino acids. V was clipped by 2 bases and J by 2 bases; unmatched bases: 2. The DNA for the CDR3 is TGTGCCAGCAGCTTATGGGACAGGACCTACAATGAGCAGTTCTTC. Amino acids: CASSLWDRTYNEQFF.

The CDR3 loop reads CSVGAGGSINYGYTF. DNA for the CDR3: TGCAGCGTTGGGGCAGGGGGCTCCATTAACTATGGCTACACCTTC. This chain uses TRBV29-1 with TRBJ1-2, with 8 bases identical to TRBD1. Per germline, CDR1 SQVTM and CDR2 ANQGSEA. The junction had 8 bases not matched to a gene; V was cut back by 4 bases and J by 1 base. The CDR3 spans 15 residues.

The rearrangement joins TRBV30 to TRBJ1-5; weak D call: TRBD1 (5 bases). CDR3 length equals 12 residues. V was clipped by 1 base and J by 7 bases, with 8 bases between them. Germline CDR1 reads GTSNPN; CDR2 reads SVGIG (reference sequence). The CDR3 loop reads CAWSGGDQPQHF. CDR3 sequence (DNA): TGTGCCTGGAGTGGGGGGGACCAGCCCCAGCATTTT.

The chain links TRBV27 to TRBJ2-2; TRBD2 is a possible D gene (5 bases). Trimming stripped 5 bases from V and 6 bases from J, with 7 bases between. The germline V gene has CDR1 MNHEY and CDR2 SMNVEV (reference sequence). This CDR3 has 12 amino acids. CDR3: CASSKGAGELFF. The CDR3 DNA reads as TGTGCCAGCAGTAAGGGAGCCGGGGAGCTGTTTTTT.

The rearrangement uses TRBV24-1 and TRBJ1-2; the match to TRBD1 covers 12 bases. The V segment lost 4 bases and the J segment 7 bases; nucleotides outside the gene matches: 6. The CDR3 is made up of 15 amino acids. CDR1 and CDR2 from the germline V gene are KGHDR and SFDVKD. CDR3 region: CATSEPGQGAAGYTF. As DNA, the CDR3 is TGTGCCACCAGTGAGCCGGGACAGGGGGCGGCTGGCTACACCTTC.

The chain is built from TRBV9 and TRBJ1-5, with D perhaps matching TRBD1 (6 bases). Per germline, CDR1 SGDLS and CDR2 YYNGEE. This CDR3 is built from 14 residues. V lost 4 bases to trimming and J lost 4 bases, with 12 bases between them. The CDR3 nucleotides read TGTGCCAGCAGCCCCTCAGGGGCAAATCAGCCCCAGCATTTT. Translating gives CASSPSGANQPQHF.

This chain connects TRBV27 to TRBJ1-5, with 8 bases matching TRBD1. CDR1 is MNHEY and CDR2 is SMNVEV in the germline V gene (reference sequence). V dropped 5 bases and J dropped 4; count of bases not matched to a gene: 16. This CDR3 contains 18 residues. This CDR3 is CASSPTGGRGMNNQPQHF. CDR3 in DNA: TGTGCCAGCAGTCCCACAGGGGGGCGGGGTATGAATAATCAGCCCCAGCATTTT.

The chain recombines TRBV6-2 or TRBV6-3 with TRBJ1-1, with no clear D. Germline CDR1 is MNHEY and CDR2 is SVGEGT. This CDR3 has 14 amino acids. V lost 0 bases, J lost 0 bases, and 5 bases lay in between. CDR3 residues: CASSYSGMNTEAFF. The CDR3 coding sequence is TGTGCCAGCAGTTACTCGGGCATGAACACTGAAGCTTTCTTT.

The sample holds a few counts of this clone. This chain uses TRBV23-1 with TRBJ1-4; D is perhaps TRBD1 (6 bases). TRBV23-1 is flagged as an ORF with uncertain function. The CDR3 runs to 17 residues. The V and J ends lost 6 bases and 4 bases respectively, with 21 bases between them. DNA of the CDR3: TGCGCCAGCAGGCAAATAACAGGGAGCCCGCGTAATGAAAAACTGTTTTTT. Its protein product is CASRQITGSPRNEKLFF.

The rearrangement links TRBV3-1 (or the pseudogene TRBV3-2) to TRBJ1-3; D gene uncertain. This CDR3 has 12 amino acids. Between the trimmed V and J ends, which lost 4 bases and 9 bases, there was a span of 10 bases. Germline lookup yields CDR1 LGHDT and CDR2 YNNKEL (reference sequence). The CDR3 bases are TGTGCCAGCAGCCCTCGGGTTGGCACCATATATTTT. Translation gives CASSPRVGTIYF.

The rearrangement uses TRBV7-2 and TRBJ2-1, with 8 bases identical to TRBD1. Trimming cost V 4 bases and J 7 bases; bases outside gene matches: 6. The germline CDR1 and CDR2 sequences are SGHTA and FQGNSA. This CDR3 has 14 residues. CDR3 sequence (DNA): TGTGCCAGCAGCTCCCGCAGGGGGCTGAATGAGCAGTTCTTC. It is translated as CASSSRRGLNEQFF.

This rearrangement joins TRBV27 to TRBJ2-1; the D call may be TRBD1 or TRBD2 (6 bases each). CDR3 length: 11 amino acids. Trimming took 7 bases from V and 8 from J, leaving 9 bases between them. Germline loops: CDR1 MNHEY, CDR2 SMNVEV (reference sequence). The CDR3 spells CASTGAHEQFF. The CDR3 region has the DNA TGTGCCAGCACGGGGGCCCATGAGCAGTTCTTC.

The rearrangement links TRBV21-1 to TRBJ2-1. TRBV21-1 is a known pseudogene. The CDR3 length is 14 residues. The DNA for the CDR3 is TGTGCCAGCAGCTCTCAGGGAGCCGGGAATGAGCAGTTCTTC. The encoded protein is CASSSQGAGNEQFF.

The rearrangement links TRBV10-3 to TRBJ2-3, with a weak D call TRBD1 (5 bases). CDR3 length equals 13 residues. V dropped 3 bases and J dropped 4 bases, with 8 bases sitting between them. The germline V gene encodes CDR1 ENHRY and CDR2 SYGVKD. The CDR3 loop is CAISDGAPDTQYF. The CDR3 bases are TGTGCCATCAGTGATGGGGCACCAGATACGCAGTATTTT.

The V call is TRBV2, the J call TRBJ1-6, with D unresolved. There are 14 residues in the CDR3. V lost 7 bases and J 7 bases, leaving 14 bases between the germline ends. The germline V gene has CDR1 SNHLY and CDR2 FYNNEI. The CDR3 DNA reads TGTGCCAGCACTCTCGAAACGGGGAATTCACCCCTCCACTTT. Protein product: CASTLETGNSPLHF.

This chain links TRBV5-1 with TRBJ2-7, with D maybe TRBD2 (5 bases). The CDR3 has 15 amino acids. V dropped 2 bases and J dropped 2 bases, with 14 bases sitting between them. Germline V gene sequence: CDR1 SGHRS, CDR2 YFSETQ. The CDR3 sequence is CASSFGEPGPYEQYF. CDR3 in DNA: TGCGCCAGCAGCTTTGGGGAGCCGGGTCCCTACGAGCAGTACTTC.

The chain joins TRBV28 to TRBJ1-4, with 8 bases fitting TRBD1. Germline V gene lookup returns CDR1 MDHEN and CDR2 SYDVKM. The V segment lost 6 bases and the J segment 2 bases; nucleotides outside the gene matches: 8. The CDR3 extends over 16 amino acids. The CDR3, as DNA: TGTGCCAGCAGGCGTCGACAGGGGCGGACTAATGAAAAACTGTTTTTT. It yields the protein CASRRRQGRTNEKLFF.

The table lists this clone with a count of one. This chain links TRBV7-6 with TRBJ2-1, with 7 bases identical to TRBD1. The trim removed 2 bases at V and 0 bases at J, leaving 1 base unmatched. Germline CDR1 SGHVS, CDR2 FNYEAQ. The CDR3 is 15 residues long. CDR3 DNA sequence: TGTGCCAGCAGCTTAAGACAGGGCTCCTACAATGAGCAGTTCTTC. Translating gives CASSLRQGSYNEQFF.

The chain has TRBV10-3 and TRBJ2-3, with 7 bases identical to TRBD1. Per germline, CDR1 ENHRY and CDR2 SYGVKD. Losses at the gene ends were 4 bases for V and 8 bases for J; bases not matched to a gene: 3. This CDR3 comprises 12 residues. For the CDR3, the DNA is TGTGCCATCAGTGGGGACAGCTTTACGCAGTATTTT. This encodes CAISGDSFTQYF.

V usage is TRBV27 and J usage is TRBJ2-7; 8 bases align to TRBD1. Per the germline V gene, CDR1 is MNHEY and CDR2 is SMNVEV (reference sequence). CDR3 length: 15 amino acids. J gave up 4 bases and V 6 bases, and 11 bases lay outside the gene matches. The CDR3 bases are TGTGCCAGCAGGATGCAGGGGGCCGAATGGTACGAGCAGTACTTC. This translates into CASRMQGAEWYEQYF.

A single count supports this clone. The chain joins TRBV28 to TRBJ2-2; D is perhaps TRBD1 (6 bases). V lost 10 bases and J 2 bases, leaving 11 bases between the germline ends. Germline V lookup: CDR1 MDHEN, CDR2 SYDVKM. CDR3 length: 13 amino acids. CDR3 residues: CANRDTNTGELFF. The CDR3 region has the DNA TGTGCCAACCGGGACACTAACACCGGGGAGCTGTTTTTT.